This passage covers 4 T cell receptor beta chains from one sample sequenced in a study of T cell responses to AZD1222 COVID-19 vaccine. Produced via immunoSEQ multiplex PCR; TCRdb's table is partial and in-frame only. The profile shows about 200,000 clones, over 85% of them singletons. This specimen was peripheral blood, taken 28 days after the second dose of the MenACWY control vaccine. The receptors stem from an adult who received the MenACWY meningococcal vaccine as a control.

This chain links TRBV28 with TRBJ1-1, with 8 bases matching TRBD1. Germline V gene data show CDR1 as MDHEN and CDR2 as SYDVKM. The CDR3 loop spans 15 amino acids. J was trimmed by 3 bases and V by 5 bases; bases with no gene match: 8. In nucleotides, the CDR3 is TGTGCCAGCAGTCCCTACCAGGGGGCAGACACTGAAGCTTTCTTT. Its translation is CASSPYQGADTEAFF.

This sequence joins TRBV6-2 or TRBV6-3 and TRBJ1-3; 9 nucleotides line up with TRBD1. Trimming cost V 6 bases and J 7 bases; bases outside gene matches: 19. Per germline, CDR1 MNHEY and CDR2 SVGEGT. The CDR3 has 18 amino acids. CDR3 region: CASSRPPGQGFGGNTIYF. The DNA for the CDR3 is TGTGCCAGCAGCCGACCTCCCGGACAGGGGTTCGGCGGGAACACCATATATTTT.

The chain recombines TRBV30 with TRBJ1-2; the match to TRBD1 covers 7 bases. The V segment lost 2 bases and the J segment 8 bases; nucleotides outside the gene matches: 8. The CDR3 has 13 residues. The V gene's germline CDR1 is GTSNPN and CDR2 SVGIG (reference sequence). The CDR3 region has the DNA TGTGCCTGGAGTTTAGGGGGCATGGGAGGCTACACCTTC. Translating gives CAWSLGGMGGYTF.

J is TRBJ2-5 and V is TRBV20-1; D is ambiguous. CDR1 is DFQATT, CDR2 SNEGSKA, per germline (reference sequence). This CDR3 region has 10 residues. V was trimmed by 5 bases and J by 5 bases, leaving 6 bases between them. Here the CDR3 reads CSAHMETQYF. CDR3 DNA: TGCAGTGCTCATATGGAGACCCAGTACTTC.